The 13 T cell receptor beta chains below come from one sample, sequenced in a study of T cells in Graves' hyperthyroidism and ophthalmopathy. RNA transcripts were the template for amplifying TCR beta CDR3 regions. The HTBI primer set drove a first-round RT-PCR of the TCR CDR3. TCRdb reprocessed the multiplex PCR reads via MiXCR and lists one record per CDR3 protein. The data contain around 440,000 distinct CDR3 sequences, about 15% of them seen just once; the ten biggest clones take up roughly 7.4%. The sequenced material came from blood. These receptors were obtained from a woman under 30 with Graves' hyperthyroidism.

This clonotype showed up many times. The chain couples TRBV27 to TRBJ2-7, with D tentatively TRBD2 (5 bases). This CDR3 has 15 amino acids. From germline, CDR1 is MNHEY and CDR2 SMNVEV (reference sequence). V lost 6 bases and J 2 bases, leaving 17 bases between the germline ends. CDR3 residues: CASSSLTTGTYEQYF. The DNA of the CDR3 is TGTGCCAGCAGCTCCTTAACGACGGGAACCTACGAGCAGTACTTC.

This clonotype was seen many times. The chain links TRBV10-3 to TRBJ2-7, with 8 bases matching TRBD2. Germline values: CDR1 ENHRY, CDR2 SYGVKD. V gave up 0 bases and J gave up 2 bases; unmatched junction bases: 3. The CDR3 totals 15 residues. CDR3 residues: CAISESSGKPYEQYF. DNA of the CDR3: TGTGCCATCAGTGAGTCTAGCGGGAAACCCTACGAGCAGTACTTC.

About this clonotype: A much bigger clone sits one base away, suggesting this may be a read error. The V and J genes are TRBV29-1 and TRBJ2-7; 7 bases map to TRBD2. The CDR3 is 12 residues long. Germline V lookup: CDR1 SQVTM, CDR2 ANQGSEA. The V segment lost 7 bases and the J segment 3 bases; nucleotides outside the gene matches: 6. The CDR3 DNA reads as TGCAGCGCTGGGAGGGGTAGCTACGAGCAGTACTTC. This codes for CSAGRGSYEQYF.

The V call is TRBV4-2, the J call TRBJ2-6, with TRBD2 identical over 10 bases. This CDR3 spans 19 amino acids. The ends lost 1 base at V and 0 bases at J; junction bases unmatched: 6. Germline lookup yields CDR1 LGHNA and CDR2 YNFKEQ. This CDR3 is CASSQVLAGISSGANVLTF. The CDR3 DNA sequence: TGTGCCAGCAGCCAAGTACTAGCGGGGATCTCCTCTGGGGCCAACGTCCTGACTTTC.

This clonotype was detected ten times or more. This chain uses TRBV20-1 with TRBJ1-1; D unresolved. V was pared by 3 bases and J by 4 bases, with 12 bases between. CDR3 length: 13 residues. Germline CDR1 DFQATT, CDR2 SNEGSKA (reference sequence). DNA of the CDR3: TGCAGTGCTAGTCGCGAAAGCGCCACTGAAGCTTTCTTT. The encoded protein is CSASRESATEAFF.

This chain connects TRBV4-2 to TRBJ2-7; 7 nucleotides line up with TRBD2. Germline-derived CDR1 and CDR2 are LGHNA and YNFKEQ. This CDR3 is built from 15 residues. With V trimmed by 4 bases and J by 6 bases, 12 bases remained unmatched. The CDR3 here is CASSPVAGAIPEQYF. In DNA, the CDR3 is TGTGCCAGCAGCCCGGTCGCGGGAGCCATACCCGAGCAGTACTTC.

This clonotype was counted a few times. The CDR3 DNA sequence: TGCAGTGCTAGAGCCCGGACTAGCGGGAACACCGGGGAGCTGTTTTTT. Translating gives CSARARTSGNTGELFF. The gene calls are TRBV20-1 and TRBJ2-2; the match to TRBD2 covers 10 bases. The CDR3 runs to 16 residues. Germline V lookup: CDR1 DFQATT, CDR2 SNEGSKA (reference sequence). Trimming at V came to 1 base and at J to 1 base, leaving 3 bases not matched to a gene.

This sequence joins TRBV2 and TRBJ2-7, with 8 bases that match TRBD1. From germline, CDR1 is SNHLY and CDR2 FYNNEI. Unmatched junction bases numbered 8, after V lost 3 bases and J lost 4 bases. The CDR3 consists of 15 residues. The CDR3 DNA is TGTGCCAGCAGTGAGTCGTCAGGGGGCCTTTACGAGCAGTACTTC. Encoded protein: CASSESSGGLYEQYF.

This clonotype has ten or more counts. V gene TRBV20-1 combines with J gene TRBJ2-1; D is ambiguous. V lost 4 bases and J 0 bases, leaving 13 bases between the germline ends. Germline assignment: CDR1 DFQATT and CDR2 SNEGSKA (reference sequence). This CDR3 is 15 amino acids long. CDR3 amino acids: CSATLGRISYNEQFF. In DNA, the CDR3 is TGCAGTGCTACTCTCGGACGGATCTCCTACAATGAGCAGTTCTTC.

At least ten counts were recorded for this clonotype. Here the CDR3 DNA reads TGTGCCAGCAGCTCACGTGGGGCAGGGAGCGGGCGGTACGAGCAGTACTTC. As protein: CASSSRGAGSGRYEQYF. V gene TRBV11-3 combines with J gene TRBJ2-7; D is perhaps TRBD2 (6 bases). Trimming took off 4 bases at V and 4 bases at J, with 23 bases between the two ends. Germline loops: CDR1 SGHNT, CDR2 YENEEA. The CDR3 spans 17 residues.

This rearrangement joins TRBV11-2 to TRBJ2-1, with TRBD2 matching 8 bases. V gave up 3 bases and J gave up 8 bases; unmatched junction bases: 9. The germline V gene has CDR1 SGHAT and CDR2 FQNNGV. The CDR3 extends over 15 amino acids. The CDR3 region is CASSLSGGRFDEQFF. CDR3 DNA sequence: TGTGCCAGCAGCTTGAGCGGGGGCCGTTTCGATGAGCAGTTCTTC.

Many counts were recorded for this clonotype. This chain joins TRBV6-1 and TRBJ1-5, with no clear D. Germline assignment: CDR1 MNHNS and CDR2 SASEGT. The CDR3 covers 16 residues. The V end was cut by 4 bases, the J end by 2 bases, with 15 bases between. The CDR3 sequence: CASSAREGFGNQPQHF. In nucleotides, the CDR3 is TGTGCCAGCAGTGCCCGGGAAGGATTTGGCAATCAGCCCCAGCATTTT.

The CDR3 DNA reads as TGTGCCAGCCGGGCTGGGGTTTCGGCCCAGTACTTC. As protein: CASRAGVSAQYF. This chain uses TRBV6-2 or TRBV6-3 with TRBJ2-5; D unclear. CDR3 length equals 12 residues. Trimming took off 8 bases at V and 9 bases at J, with 16 bases between the two ends. Germline CDR1 MNHEY, CDR2 SVGEGT.